The rows below give T cell receptor beta chains drawn from one sample of a study of Ad26.COV2.S vaccination and SARS-CoV-2 variants. Generated by immunoSEQ multiplex PCR, the TCRdb table keeps only in-frame clones and is missing some. The sample consists of 380,000 or so clones, approximately 90% of them appearing once. This material consisted of peripheral blood, taken in a trial of Ad26.COV2.S vaccine versus placebo. The receptor set was obtained from a person aged 18 to 65 who received the Ad26.COV2.S COVID-19 vaccine or a placebo. Both conserved end residues are part of each CDR3.

v_call	cdr3_aa
TRBV30	CASGRGYEQFF
TRBV9	CASSVTSPTGEQYF
TRBV5-4	CASSPTTGLSGNTIYF
TRBV19	CASSPPAQGYQETQYF
TRBV6-6	CANSEGNTEAFF
TRBV7-8	CASSHILGRREAFF
TRBV13	CASSFNRGRNTGELFF
TRBV5-1	CASSLEGYEQYF
TRBV29-1	CSVGTSGSTDTQYF
TRBV30	CAWSRQVHEQYF
TRBV12-3/TRBV12-4	CASSFTVNTEAFF
TRBV5-4	CASSLVGAEGGYTF
TRBV7-9	CASSPGGGTNTGELFF
TRBV11-2	CASSLQGSNSPLHF
TRBV7-9	CASSLFSPEAGRQYEQYF
TRBV12-5	CASGPGTAYSYEQYF
TRBV6-6	CASKGLAGESDTQYF
TRBV10-3	CAIRTSGLRDTQYF
TRBV3-1/TRBV3-2	CASSRQGVSSYNSPLHF
TRBV27	CASSPGTLRVETQYF
TRBV6-5	CASSYSTIPWGNEQFF
TRBV5-6	CASSLDFWTGDIYGYTF
TRBV6-5	CASSYQTGATDTQYF
TRBV5-1	CASSFGGRAFDEQYF
TRBV28	CASSRDRGTDTQYF
TRBV19	CASSTYHDKSYNEQFF
TRBV29-1	CSATGNSYEQYF
TRBV27	CASSPPDYSGLAGIRGETQYF
TRBV7-9	CASSSFGQATGNTGELFF
TRBV3-1/TRBV3-2	CASSLGTDSPLHF
TRBV19	CASSLWTGAGANVLTF
TRBV18	CASSRRTASPSGGYTF
TRBV9	CASSVVGRLTDTQYF
TRBV9	CASSVGLRETQYF
TRBV28	CASSSPDQKRYF
TRBV5-1	CASSQTGSAEGFF
TRBV7-3	CASSLSSGGTYEQYF
TRBV7-9	CASSLYLTAGTGTYEQYF
TRBV20-1	CSASRGSGYTF
TRBV6-2/TRBV6-3	CASSRDSVGTQYF
TRBV11-2	CASSLEGGYTF
TRBV2	CASSELGGVGYTF
TRBV28	CASSFQPVYGYTF
TRBV7-9	CASSPRTGGVEQYF
TRBV4-3	CASSRGSGANVLTF
TRBV14	CASSQVSRVSEQYF
TRBV7-9	CASSFDSNYGYTF
TRBV6-4	CASSVMRGANYGYTF